Sequencing of this T cell receptor (beta chain) was carried out in a study of T cells in Graves' hyperthyroidism and ophthalmopathy. Study-level points and caveats: Among clonotypes expanded in thyroid above 0.001, most were also found in blood.

RNA transcripts yielded amplified TCR beta CDR3 regions. First-round RT-PCR of the TCR CDR3 relied on the HTBI primer set. MiXCR, applied by TCRdb to the multiplex PCR reads, yields one record per CDR3 protein. Of a few hundred thousand distinct CDR3 sequences listed, around an eighth are singletons. The table lists this clonotype with a few counts. Its antigen is still unknown. These patients, aged 18 to 65, had recently diagnosed hyperthyroidism lasting under 2 months. The specimen was blood. This TCR derives from a woman under 30 with Graves' hyperthyroidism.

The CDR3 region is CASTPGITNYGYTF. As DNA, the CDR3 is TGTGCCAGTACTCCAGGGATTACTAACTATGGCTACACCTTC. The chain employs TRBV19 and TRBJ1-2, with D possibly TRBD1 on 5 matching bases. Germline V CDR1 and CDR2: LNHDA, SQIVND (reference sequence). This CDR3 comprises 14 residues. V was shortened by 7 bases and J by 0 bases, with 12 bases between the two germline ends.